These 2 T cell receptor beta chains originate from one sample sequenced in a study of cytomegalovirus exposure and HLA in healthy donors. PCR employed 60 Vbeta and 13 Jbeta primers. Here immunoSEQ multiplex PCR was the method, and the copy in TCRdb shows in-frame clones only, minus some. The listing records approximately 110,000 clones. Sequencing was carried out using PBMCs. The receptors come from a man aged 30 to 39 in good health and CMV-seronegative.

The J gene is TRBJ1-5, the V gene TRBV9, with D perhaps matching TRBD1 (6 bases). The germline gives CDR1 SGDLS, CDR2 YYNGEE. Trimming shortened V by 3 bases and J by 5 bases, and 12 bases separated the two germline ends. CDR3 length: 14 residues. The CDR3 nucleotides read TGTGCCAGCAGCGCCCAGGGGTGGGATCAGCCCCAGCATTTT. This translates into CASSAQGWDQPQHF.

This chain connects TRBV5-4 to TRBJ2-5; 7 positions match TRBD2. TRBJ2-7 explains the end of the DNA better; the J call may be wrong. CDR3 length equals 14 residues. CDR1 is SGHNT, CDR2 YYREEE, per germline (reference sequence). In DNA, the CDR3 is TGTGCCAGCAGCTTCGGGGCGGGAGCCTACGAGCAGTACTTC. This codes for CASSFGAGAYEQYF.